The rows below give T cell receptor beta chains drawn from one sample of a study of monozygotic twins with inflammatory bowel disease. TCRdb reprocessed the 5' RACE reads; each CDR3 protein has one entry and no DNA is given. The sample has about 300,000 distinct CDR3 sequences; the top ten hold 5.6%. Sequencing was done on a sample of blood. These receptors came from a human donor with ulcerative colitis or Crohn's disease, or a healthy co-twin of an affected twin (not recorded which). Each CDR3 is given with its conserved first and last residue.

j_gene: TRBJ2-6
v_gene: TRBV7-2
CDR3aa: CASSLAGRQRVLSGANVLTF

j_gene: TRBJ2-3
v_gene: TRBV12-3/TRBV12-4
CDR3aa: CASNLGVVDTQYF

j_gene: TRBJ2-6
v_gene: TRBV6-1
CDR3aa: CASRPTSGEYSGANVLTF

j_gene: TRBJ2-7
v_gene: TRBV27
CDR3aa: CASSGGILPYEQYF

j_gene: TRBJ2-3
v_gene: TRBV5-4
CDR3aa: CASSLDTEVTDTQYF

j_gene: TRBJ2-7
v_gene: TRBV12-3/TRBV12-4
CDR3aa: CASSFTSGKTYEQYF

j_gene: TRBJ2-7
v_gene: TRBV18
CDR3aa: CASSPDPTYEQYF

j_gene: TRBJ1-1
v_gene: TRBV5-1
CDR3aa: CASSFTANTEAFF

j_gene: TRBJ2-6
v_gene: TRBV6-1
CDR3aa: CASSASTDFSGANVLTF

j_gene: TRBJ2-2
v_gene: TRBV10-3
CDR3aa: CAIRPSGSGELFF

j_gene: TRBJ2-7
v_gene: TRBV25-1
CDR3aa: CASSGQGEYEQYF

j_gene: TRBJ1-6
v_gene: TRBV7-2
CDR3aa: CASSLGPGNSPLHF

j_gene: TRBJ1-3
v_gene: TRBV4-3
CDR3aa: CASSQGDGQGNTIYF

j_gene: TRBJ2-7
v_gene: TRBV12-3/TRBV12-4
CDR3aa: CASSSSGSSYEQYF

j_gene: TRBJ1-6
v_gene: TRBV7-9
CDR3aa: CASSLAGRSNSPLHF

j_gene: TRBJ2-5
v_gene: TRBV11-1
CDR3aa: CASSSTSGRLILYQETQYF

j_gene: TRBJ2-4
v_gene: TRBV6-5
CDR3aa: CASSFSGTGAAKNIQYF

j_gene: TRBJ1-6
v_gene: TRBV5-1
CDR3aa: CASSSATTGTNSPLHF

j_gene: TRBJ2-3
v_gene: TRBV10-1
CDR3aa: CASRNSGSGSDTQYF

j_gene: TRBJ2-3
v_gene: TRBV18
CDR3aa: CASSPSDTQYF

j_gene: TRBJ1-2
v_gene: TRBV18
CDR3aa: CASSEWGGTISNYGYTF

j_gene: TRBJ2-5
v_gene: TRBV7-2
CDR3aa: CASSPPGGVLETQYF

j_gene: TRBJ1-1
v_gene: TRBV19
CDR3aa: CASSPPTVFPNTEAFF

j_gene: TRBJ2-1
v_gene: TRBV7-9
CDR3aa: CASSRPDYNEQFF

j_gene: TRBJ2-5
v_gene: TRBV10-3
CDR3aa: CATQTPTSGEETQYF

j_gene: TRBJ2-1
v_gene: TRBV29-1
CDR3aa: CSVEKLETEQFF

j_gene: TRBJ1-4
v_gene: TRBV23-1
CDR3aa: CASSQWSGPTNEKLFF

j_gene: TRBJ2-1
v_gene: TRBV20-1
CDR3aa: CSAISPSGRQFF

j_gene: TRBJ2-3
v_gene: TRBV7-2
CDR3aa: CASSLGVDTQYF

j_gene: TRBJ2-7
v_gene: TRBV7-2
CDR3aa: CASTRTGRSYEQYF

j_gene: TRBJ2-7
v_gene: TRBV6-5
CDR3aa: CASSYNSRRRSSYEQYF

j_gene: TRBJ1-1
v_gene: TRBV6-1
CDR3aa: CASREELGEAFF

j_gene: TRBJ2-4
v_gene: TRBV5-1
CDR3aa: CASSSLDGAKNIQYF

j_gene: TRBJ2-5
v_gene: TRBV6-1
CDR3aa: CASSKDGLYQETQYF

j_gene: TRBJ1-6
v_gene: TRBV18
CDR3aa: CASSPDRANSPLHF

j_gene: TRBJ1-5
v_gene: TRBV13
CDR3aa: CASSLGQPGGGQPQHF

j_gene: TRBJ2-1
v_gene: TRBV6-2/TRBV6-3
CDR3aa: CASRHQGRGNEQFF

j_gene: TRBJ2-6
v_gene: TRBV5-1
CDR3aa: CASSGTVSRGANVLTF

j_gene: TRBJ1-2
v_gene: TRBV5-1
CDR3aa: CASSLTADGYTF

j_gene: TRBJ1-2
v_gene: TRBV4-3
CDR3aa: CASSQARGNRGDKDGYTF

j_gene: TRBJ2-7
v_gene: TRBV7-2
CDR3aa: CASSLGPGYGVAYEQYF

j_gene: TRBJ2-1
v_gene: TRBV6-1
CDR3aa: CASRSVEGKYNEQFF

j_gene: TRBJ2-7
v_gene: TRBV18
CDR3aa: CASSPGTGVPYEQYF

j_gene: TRBJ1-2
v_gene: TRBV7-2
CDR3aa: CASSSDMASYGYTF

j_gene: TRBJ2-7
v_gene: TRBV12-3/TRBV12-4
CDR3aa: CASAGESAGLSYEQYF

j_gene: TRBJ2-3
v_gene: TRBV6-6
CDR3aa: CATSYTDTQYF

j_gene: TRBJ2-3
v_gene: TRBV29-1
CDR3aa: CSVEWGPDTQYF

j_gene: TRBJ2-7
v_gene: TRBV29-1
CDR3aa: CSVGGTATYEQYF

j_gene: TRBJ1-6
v_gene: TRBV7-9
CDR3aa: CASSAGQPDHTLHF

j_gene: TRBJ2-7
v_gene: TRBV12-3/TRBV12-4
CDR3aa: CASSLAAGGAYEQYF

j_gene: TRBJ2-7
v_gene: TRBV5-1
CDR3aa: CASSVSGTNEGEQYF

j_gene: TRBJ1-1
v_gene: TRBV5-1
CDR3aa: CASSLERVNTEAFF

j_gene: TRBJ2-2
v_gene: TRBV7-2
CDR3aa: CASSLRASGSSGELFF

j_gene: TRBJ2-3
v_gene: TRBV18
CDR3aa: CASSPGQGAVDTQYF

j_gene: TRBJ2-7
v_gene: TRBV4-2
CDR3aa: CASSQDKGSYEQYF

j_gene: TRBJ2-7
v_gene: TRBV20-1
CDR3aa: CSAPTDRYYEQYF

j_gene: TRBJ1-2
v_gene: TRBV9
CDR3aa: CASSASGGGYTF